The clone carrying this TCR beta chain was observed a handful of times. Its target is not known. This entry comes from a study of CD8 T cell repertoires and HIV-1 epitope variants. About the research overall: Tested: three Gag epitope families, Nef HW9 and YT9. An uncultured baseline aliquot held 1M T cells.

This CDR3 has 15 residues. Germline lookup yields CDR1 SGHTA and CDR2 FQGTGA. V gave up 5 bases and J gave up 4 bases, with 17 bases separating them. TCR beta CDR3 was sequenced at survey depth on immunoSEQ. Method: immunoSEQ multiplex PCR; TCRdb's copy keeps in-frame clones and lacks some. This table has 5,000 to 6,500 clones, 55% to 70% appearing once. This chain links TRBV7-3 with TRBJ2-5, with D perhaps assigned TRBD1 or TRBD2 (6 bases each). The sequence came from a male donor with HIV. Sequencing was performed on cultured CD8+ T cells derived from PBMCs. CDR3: CASSPAGGGLETQYF. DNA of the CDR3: TGTGCCAGCAGCCCAGCCGGAGGGGGGTTAGAGACCCAGTACTTC.